These 21 T cell receptor beta chains were all obtained from the same sample, sequenced in a study of blood T cells in healthy people across ages. Next came a second PCR, run for about 6 to 12 cycles, which used a sample-barcoded 5' primer along with a J-beta primer mix. From the 5' RACE reads, TCRdb called clonotypes with MiXCR, one entry per CDR3 protein. The data show 700,000 to 800,000 distinct CDR3 sequences, roughly 45% seen once. Sequences were obtained from blood. These receptors all stem from a woman in her fifties or sixties in good health.

The chain links TRBV14 to TRBJ2-1, with TRBD1 matching over 8 bases. The germline V gene has CDR1 SGHDN and CDR2 FVKESK. The CDR3 is 16 residues long. V trimming: 1 base; J trimming: 7 bases; junction bases outside the gene matches: 9. The CDR3 DNA is TGTGCCAGCAGCCAAGCAGGGACAGGAAGGGGGAATGAGCAGTTCTTC. It specifies CASSQAGTGRGNEQFF.

This clonotype was recorded many times. The chain uses TRBV3-1 and TRBJ2-7; D call uncertain. Trimming cost V 2 bases and J 5 bases, with 10 bases left between them. CDR1 and CDR2 (germline): LGHDT, YNNKEL (reference sequence). The CDR3 sequence is 13 residues long. CDR3 residues: CASSQQEPNEQYF. As DNA, the CDR3 is TGTGCCAGCAGCCAACAGGAGCCCAACGAGCAGTACTTC.

In its sample, this clonotype was seen many times. The chain employs TRBV25-1 and TRBJ2-7; D unresolved. The ends were cut back, 6 bases at V and 2 bases at J, with 5 bases in the middle. Per germline, CDR1 MGHDK and CDR2 SYGVNS. CDR3 size: 11 residues. CDR3 sequence reads: CASRDTYEQYF. CDR3 bases: TGTGCCAGCAGGGATACCTACGAGCAGTACTTC.

The chain uses TRBV20-1 and TRBJ2-3; D ambiguous. Germline V gene lookup returns CDR1 DFQATT and CDR2 SNEGSKA (reference sequence). V lost 1 base to trimming and J lost 1 base, with 12 bases between them. This CDR3 has 15 residues. CDR3 loop: CSARASGFRTDTQYF. Written as DNA, the CDR3 is TGCAGTGCTAGAGCGTCCGGGTTCCGCACAGATACGCAGTATTTT.

The chain combines TRBV20-1 with TRBJ2-7, with TRBD2 matching 9 bases. CDR3 length equals 13 residues. CDR1 and CDR2 (germline): DFQATT, SNEGSKA (reference sequence). Trimming cost V 5 bases and J 4 bases; bases outside gene matches: 6. Here the CDR3 DNA reads TGCAGTGCTCCTCTAGCGGGGATATACGAGCAGTACTTC. This gives the protein CSAPLAGIYEQYF.

The chain couples TRBV21-1 to TRBJ1-1; TRBD1 was called by the table and not checked on the DNA. TRBV21-1 is a pseudogene segment. The CDR3 runs 13 residues. CDR3 nucleotides: TGTGCCAGCAGCAAAGCAGGGGGCACTGAAGCTTTCTTT. This codes for CASSKAGGTEAFF.

The rearrangement links TRBV28 to TRBJ2-1; 10 bases are a match to TRBD1. V was pared by 5 bases and J by 8 bases, with 3 bases of the junction left unmatched. Germline CDR1 MDHEN, CDR2 SYDVKM. This CDR3 region has 13 residues. In nucleotides, the CDR3 is TGTGCCAGCAGTAAAGGACAGGGGGATGAGCAGTTCTTC. Translation gives CASSKGQGDEQFF.

The V gene is TRBV2, the J gene TRBJ2-4; 15 bases map to TRBD2. The end of the DNA is better explained by TRBJ2-7, so the J call may be wrong. Germline CDR1 and CDR2: SNHLY and FYNNEI. The CDR3 length is 17 residues. The CDR3, as DNA: TGTGCCAGCAGTGACCTCGGACTAGCGGGGGGGCCACACGAGCAGTACTTC. This translates into CASSDLGLAGGPHEQYF.

The chain combines TRBV12-3 or TRBV12-4 with TRBJ1-4; 7 bases are shared with TRBD1. This CDR3 spans 15 amino acids. Trimming took 5 bases from V and 4 from J; bases not matched to a gene: 7. CDR3 sequence reads: CASSPRGAGNEKLFF. CDR3 nucleotides: TGTGCCAGCAGTCCCAGGGGGGCTGGTAATGAAAAACTGTTTTTT.

The chain carries TRBV13 and TRBJ1-1; 8 positions agree with TRBD1. Germline V gene lookup returns CDR1 PRHDT and CDR2 FYEKMQ (reference sequence). Trimming at V came to 2 bases and at J to 1 base, leaving 3 bases not matched to a gene. CDR3 length equals 15 residues. The CDR3 coding sequence is TGTGCCAGCAGCTTACACAGGGGGGCGAACACTGAAGCTTTCTTT. It codes for CASSLHRGANTEAFF.

The CDR3 DNA reads as TGCAGCGCTACGGGACCGATGGCAAGTGAGCAGTTCTTC. Protein product: CSATGPMASEQFF. This chain uses TRBV29-1 with TRBJ2-1, with D perhaps assigned TRBD1 or TRBD2 (5 bases each). The CDR3 contains 13 residues. Germline V gene sequence: CDR1 SQVTM, CDR2 ANQGSEA. V gave up 7 bases and J gave up 9 bases, with 19 bases separating them.

This sequence joins TRBV20-1 and TRBJ1-6; 8 bases map to TRBD1. V gave up 0 bases and J gave up 5 bases; unmatched junction bases: 12. Germline-derived CDR1 and CDR2 are DFQATT and SNEGSKA (reference sequence). This CDR3 contains 18 residues. CDR3: CSARETGALPTNNSPLHF. Here the CDR3 DNA reads TGCAGTGCTAGAGAGACAGGGGCCCTGCCTACTAATAATTCACCCCTCCACTTT.

This clonotype was detected only a few times. The chain has TRBV7-6 and TRBJ2-7, with 10 bases aligning to TRBD1. The CDR3 covers 15 residues. Germline V CDR1 and CDR2: SGHVS, FNYEAQ. V shed 5 bases, J shed 5 bases, and the junction held 9 bases outside the gene matches. CDR3 region: CASSTLDRGGDEQYF. CDR3 DNA: TGTGCCAGCAGCACCCTGGACAGGGGGGGAGACGAGCAGTACTTC.

This clonotype was recorded a few times. The rearrangement links TRBV6-5 to TRBJ2-5; no clear D gene. Trimming removed 0 bases from V and 5 bases from J, with 10 bases in between. The CDR3 extends over 14 amino acids. Germline V gene lookup returns CDR1 MNHEY and CDR2 SVGAGI. CDR3 residues: CASSYSTLLETQYF. DNA for the CDR3: TGTGCCAGCAGTTACTCTACTTTGTTGGAGACCCAGTACTTC.

This clonotype was observed many times. This rearrangement joins TRBV7-2 to TRBJ2-3; the D gene is possibly TRBD2 (6 bases). The V end lost 5 bases, the J end lost 1 base, and 13 bases lay between the germline ends. Germline V gene data show CDR1 as SGHTA and CDR2 as FQGNSA. The CDR3 consists of 15 residues. Written as DNA, the CDR3 is TGTGCCAGCAGCGCCTCCGGGACTGGCACAGATACGCAGTATTTT. This codes for CASSASGTGTDTQYF.

The CDR3 is CASSPPGTLGTNEQFF. The CDR3 DNA reads as TGTGCCAGCAGCCCACCCGGGACTTTGGGAACCAATGAGCAGTTCTTC. V usage is TRBV3-1 and J usage is TRBJ2-1; TRBD2 is a possible D gene (6 bases). V gave up 4 bases and J gave up 6 bases, with 19 bases separating them. Germline V gives CDR1 LGHDT, CDR2 YNNKEL (reference sequence). The CDR3 loop spans 16 amino acids.

In the case of this clonotype: Its ends do not fully match the called genes, so a read error is possible. The chain carries TRBV29-1 and TRBJ2-1; maybe TRBD1 (5 bases). From germline, CDR1 is SQVTM and CDR2 ANQGSEA. The CDR3 spans 11 residues. CDR3 loop: CTVQGYSEQFF. The CDR3 region has the DNA TGCACGGTGCAGGGCTACAGTGAGCAGTTCTTC.

This sequence joins TRBV20-1 and TRBJ2-2; 8 nucleotides align to TRBD1. The CDR3 consists of 17 residues. Looked up from germline, CDR1 is DFQATT and CDR2 is SNEGSKA (reference sequence). J lost 5 bases, V lost 0 bases, and 11 bases had no gene match. DNA for the CDR3: TGCAGTGCTAGAGATCCAGGTTCCAGGGGGCCGACCGGGGAGCTGTTTTTT. Translated, it gives CSARDPGSRGPTGELFF.

This clonotype has at least ten counts. This rearrangement joins TRBV10-3 to TRBJ2-7; 11 nucleotides line up with TRBD1. This CDR3 contains 15 residues. The J segment lost 7 bases and the V segment lost 6 bases, leaving 11 bases of the junction unmatched. The germline gives CDR1 ENHRY, CDR2 SYGVKD. The CDR3 reads CAISGQGASSGEQYF. CDR3 nucleotide sequence: TGTGCCATCAGCGGACAGGGGGCTAGTTCCGGGGAGCAGTACTTC.

This clonotype was counted a few times. The CDR3 protein is CASSEPGTSAYEQYF. The CDR3 DNA is TGTGCCAGCAGTGAACCGGGGACCTCTGCCTACGAGCAGTACTTC. The V call is TRBV25-1, the J call TRBJ2-7, with D perhaps given as TRBD1 or TRBD2 (5 bases each). The CDR3 length is 15 residues. The V end lost 2 bases, the J end lost 2 bases, and 13 bases lay between the germline ends. The germline V gene has CDR1 MGHDK and CDR2 SYGVNS.

The chain combines TRBV29-1 with TRBJ2-1; TRBD2 aligns across 11 bases. Gene TRBJ2-7 matches the end of the DNA better, so the J call may be wrong. There are 17 residues in the CDR3. CDR1 and CDR2 (germline): SQVTM, ANQGSEA. The chain's CDR3 is CSVEGSSGGAAYNEQYF. CDR3 in DNA: TGCAGCGTTGAGGGGAGTAGCGGGGGGGCCGCCTACAATGAGCAGTACTTC.